This TCR beta chain was captured by sequencing in a study of read filtering for tumor transcriptome and immune sequencing. Study at large: After DNase treatment, RNA was made into whole-transcriptome libraries.

This library used 300 to 500 ng RNA and molecular barcoded adaptors spanning alpha/delta and beta/gamma chains. TCRdb passed the reads through MiXCR, listing each CDR3 protein once. The sample has roughly 59,000 distinct CDR3 sequences, around 20% seen once; the top ten hold about a tenth. Sampling of bone marrow took place during active disease in every patient. Whole-study results and caveats: Roughly 79% of IR-seq clonotypes had one read, totaling around 3.4% of reads; RNA-seq: approximately 73% and 42%.

This clonotype came up a few times. Its antigen is unknown. Trimming removed 3 bases from V and 0 bases from J, with 32 bases in between. The CDR3 has 22 residues. CDR1 is MNHEY, CDR2 SVGAGI, per germline. Source material: a population of CD138-negative cells sorted from bone marrow. The source of this sequence is a donor at least 40 years old with multiple myeloma. This chain uses TRBV6-5 with TRBJ1-1, with D perhaps TRBD1 (5 bases). The CDR3 sequence: CASSYSSAGFWGFTTLNTEAFF. As DNA, the CDR3 is TGTGCCAGCAGTTATAGCTCAGCGGGCTTTTGGGGGTTTACTACCCTGAACACTGAAGCTTTCTTT.